A selection of T cell receptor beta chains follows, all from one sample in a study of Ad26.COV2.S vaccination and SARS-CoV-2 variants. Data came from immunoSEQ multiplex PCR; TCRdb stores just in-frame clones and leaves some out. The profile shows around 340,000 clones, around 89% of them singletons. The sample in question was peripheral blood, obtained in a trial of Ad26.COV2.S vaccine versus placebo. The receptors come from a person between 18 and 65 years old who received the Ad26.COV2.S COVID-19 vaccine or a placebo. Both conserved end residues are part of each CDR3. The D gene is left open where the match is weak. The size of a clone is reported for some rows only, either as once, few or many, or as a class for expanded clones.

V gene: TRBV6-6; D gene: NA; clone size: NA; J gene: TRBJ2-5; CDR3 protein: CASSYGGSQETQYF; CDR3 DNA: TGTGCCAGCAGTTACGGGGGATCTCAAGAGACCCAGTACTTC
V gene: TRBV12-5; D gene: TRBD1; clone size: NA; J gene: TRBJ2-5; CDR3 protein: CASGLGTEETQYF; CDR3 DNA: TGTGCTAGTGGTCTCGGGACAGAAGAGACCCAGTACTTC
V gene: TRBV6-5; D gene: TRBD1; clone size: NA; J gene: TRBJ1-1; CDR3 protein: CASIRGWTGRTEAFF; CDR3 DNA: TGTGCCAGCATCAGAGGTTGGACAGGGCGGACTGAAGCTTTCTTT
V gene: TRBV10-1; D gene: NA; clone size: NA; J gene: TRBJ1-6; CDR3 protein: CASSGQENSPLHF; CDR3 DNA: TGCGCCAGCAGTGGACAGGAAAATTCACCCCTCCACTTT
V gene: TRBV4-1; D gene: NA; clone size: NA; J gene: TRBJ2-5; CDR3 protein: CASSAAGLETQYF; CDR3 DNA: TGCGCCAGCAGCGCAGCGGGTTTAGAGACCCAGTACTTC
V gene: TRBV6-2/TRBV6-3; D gene: TRBD2; clone size: NA; J gene: TRBJ2-7; CDR3 protein: CASSYSFGVRGSVSYEQYF; CDR3 DNA: TGTGCCAGCAGTTACTCGTTCGGAGTCCGCGGGAGTGTTTCCTACGAGCAGTACTTC
V gene: TRBV14; D gene: NA; clone size: NA; J gene: TRBJ2-5; CDR3 protein: CASSRRTGLVGETQYF; CDR3 DNA: TGTGCCAGCAGCCGACGAACGGGGCTAGTCGGGGAGACCCAGTACTTC
V gene: TRBV4-1; D gene: TRBD1; clone size: NA; J gene: TRBJ1-1; CDR3 protein: CASSQGQGVAEAFF; CDR3 DNA: TGCGCCAGCAGCCAAGGACAGGGAGTGGCTGAAGCTTTCTTT
V gene: TRBV27; D gene: NA; clone size: NA; J gene: TRBJ1-2; CDR3 protein: CASSLAVGIGYTF; CDR3 DNA: TGTGCCAGCAGTTTGGCAGTCGGGATTGGCTACACCTTC
V gene: TRBV12-3/TRBV12-4; D gene: NA; clone size: NA; J gene: TRBJ2-7; CDR3 protein: CASSHGSGYEQYF; CDR3 DNA: TGTGCCAGCAGTCATGGGAGTGGATACGAGCAGTACTTC
V gene: TRBV10-2; D gene: NA; clone size: NA; J gene: TRBJ1-6; CDR3 protein: CAIRQDNSPLHF; CDR3 DNA: TGCGCCATTCGACAGGATAATTCACCCCTCCACTTT
V gene: TRBV27; D gene: NA; clone size: NA; J gene: TRBJ2-3; CDR3 protein: CASRQPNSDTQYF; CDR3 DNA: TGTGCCAGCAGGCAGCCTAACAGCGATACGCAGTATTTT
V gene: TRBV5-4; D gene: NA; clone size: few; J gene: TRBJ2-3; CDR3 protein: CASSLAGGGNTQYF; CDR3 DNA: TGTGCCAGCAGCTTGGCGGGGGGCGGTAATACGCAGTATTTT
V gene: TRBV28; D gene: NA; clone size: NA; J gene: TRBJ2-1; CDR3 protein: CASSLIRALRNEQFF; CDR3 DNA: TGTGCCAGCAGTTTGATAAGGGCTCTGCGCAATGAGCAGTTCTTC
V gene: TRBV5-1; D gene: NA; clone size: NA; J gene: TRBJ1-1; CDR3 protein: CASSLEGGTEAFF; CDR3 DNA: TGCGCCAGCAGCTTGGAGGGTGGCACTGAAGCTTTCTTT
V gene: TRBV7-2; D gene: NA; clone size: NA; J gene: TRBJ1-1; CDR3 protein: CASSSGRVVYTEAFF; CDR3 DNA: TGTGCCAGCAGCTCAGGAAGAGTGGTTTACACTGAAGCTTTCTTT
V gene: TRBV5-1; D gene: TRBD2; clone size: NA; J gene: TRBJ2-1; CDR3 protein: CASSLVGSGRDNEQFF; CDR3 DNA: TGCGCCAGCAGCTTGGTCGGTAGCGGGAGAGACAATGAGCAGTTCTTC
V gene: TRBV5-6; D gene: TRBD1; clone size: NA; J gene: TRBJ2-3; CDR3 protein: CASSPTGQVGADTQYF; CDR3 DNA: TGTGCCAGCAGCCCGACCGGACAGGTCGGCGCAGATACGCAGTATTTT
V gene: TRBV18; D gene: NA; clone size: NA; J gene: TRBJ1-5; CDR3 protein: CASSREGNQPQHF; CDR3 DNA: TGTGCCAGCTCACGTGAAGGGAATCAGCCCCAGCATTTT
V gene: TRBV6-2/TRBV6-3; D gene: NA; clone size: once; J gene: TRBJ2-1; CDR3 protein: CASSYSRNNEQFF; CDR3 DNA: TGTGCCAGCAGTTACTCCAGAAACAATGAGCAGTTCTTC
V gene: TRBV19; D gene: NA; clone size: NA; J gene: TRBJ1-5; CDR3 protein: CASSQGRDQPQHF; CDR3 DNA: TGTGCCAGCTCTCAGGGGAGAGATCAGCCCCAGCATTTT
V gene: TRBV19; D gene: NA; clone size: NA; J gene: TRBJ2-1; CDR3 protein: CASSIDLEELYNEQFF; CDR3 DNA: TGTGCCAGTAGTATAGATCTGGAAGAACTCTACAATGAGCAGTTCTTC
V gene: TRBV6-5; D gene: NA; clone size: once; J gene: TRBJ2-4; CDR3 protein: CASSYQGGLDIQYF; CDR3 DNA: TGTGCCAGCAGTTACCAGGGGGGATTGGACATTCAGTACTTC
V gene: TRBV1; D gene: NA; clone size: NA; J gene: TRBJ2-4; CDR3 protein: CTSSQEQPGDLAKNIQYF; CDR3 DNA: TGCACCAGCAGCCAAGAACAGCCGGGGGATCTTGCCAAAAACATTCAGTACTTC
V gene: TRBV4-1; D gene: TRBD1; clone size: NA; J gene: TRBJ1-1; CDR3 protein: CASSQNRGNTEAFF; CDR3 DNA: TGCGCCAGCAGCCAAAACAGGGGGAACACTGAAGCTTTCTTT
V gene: TRBV6-2/TRBV6-3; D gene: NA; clone size: NA; J gene: TRBJ2-1; CDR3 protein: CASSNSWGAEQFF; CDR3 DNA: TGTGCCAGCAGTAACTCGTGGGGGGCGGAGCAGTTCTTC
V gene: TRBV9; D gene: NA; clone size: NA; J gene: TRBJ1-5; CDR3 protein: CASSPRWGESANQPQHF; CDR3 DNA: TGTGCCAGCAGCCCGAGATGGGGGGAATCGGCGAATCAGCCCCAGCATTTT
V gene: TRBV28; D gene: NA; clone size: NA; J gene: TRBJ1-5; CDR3 protein: CASSEGNQPQHF; CDR3 DNA: TGTGCCAGCTCTGAGGGGAATCAGCCCCAGCATTTT
V gene: TRBV19; D gene: TRBD1; clone size: NA; J gene: TRBJ2-6; CDR3 protein: CASSPRTGFSSGANVLTF; CDR3 DNA: TGTGCCAGTAGTCCCCGGACAGGTTTTAGCTCTGGGGCCAACGTCCTGACTTTC
V gene: TRBV19; D gene: TRBD2; clone size: NA; J gene: TRBJ2-1; CDR3 protein: CASSFGAGDSYNEQFF; CDR3 DNA: TGTGCCAGTAGTTTCGGAGCGGGGGATTCCTACAATGAGCAGTTCTTC
V gene: TRBV5-5; D gene: TRBD1; clone size: NA; J gene: TRBJ2-5; CDR3 protein: CASSWTGQAQETQYF; CDR3 DNA: TGTGCCAGCAGCTGGACGGGACAGGCCCAAGAGACCCAGTACTTC
V gene: TRBV28; D gene: NA; clone size: NA; J gene: TRBJ1-2; CDR3 protein: CASRGGATLYGYTF; CDR3 DNA: TGTGCCAGCAGGGGCGGAGCAACCCTCTATGGCTACACCTTC
V gene: TRBV6-2/TRBV6-3; D gene: NA; clone size: NA; J gene: TRBJ1-1; CDR3 protein: CASSIHSQRNTEAFF; CDR3 DNA: TGTGCCAGCAGTATTCACTCACAGCGGAACACTGAAGCTTTCTTT
V gene: TRBV27; D gene: NA; clone size: NA; J gene: TRBJ1-4; CDR3 protein: CASSSGILTGNEKLFF; CDR3 DNA: TGTGCCAGCAGTTCGGGGATTCTGACGGGTAATGAAAAACTGTTTTTT
V gene: TRBV7-9; D gene: NA; clone size: once; J gene: TRBJ2-4; CDR3 protein: CASSLVGSGIAKNIQYF; CDR3 DNA: TGTGCCAGCAGCTTAGTTGGTAGCGGAATAGCCAAAAACATTCAGTACTTC
V gene: TRBV11-2; D gene: TRBD1; clone size: NA; J gene: TRBJ2-5; CDR3 protein: CASSLKPGQYQETQYF; CDR3 DNA: TGTGCCAGCAGCTTAAAACCGGGACAGTACCAAGAGACCCAGTACTTC
V gene: TRBV15; D gene: NA; clone size: NA; J gene: TRBJ2-1; CDR3 protein: CATSRDRTGTFPRNEQFF; CDR3 DNA: TGTGCCACCAGCAGAGACCGCACCGGGACCTTCCCTAGGAATGAGCAGTTCTTC
V gene: TRBV29-1; D gene: NA; clone size: NA; J gene: TRBJ2-1; CDR3 protein: CSAKVEGQQFF; CDR3 DNA: TGCAGCGCAAAGGTTGAGGGTCAACAGTTCTTC
V gene: TRBV7-2; D gene: NA; clone size: NA; J gene: TRBJ1-1; CDR3 protein: CASSFTSRTEAFF; CDR3 DNA: TGTGCCAGCAGCTTTACCTCAAGGACTGAAGCTTTCTTT
V gene: TRBV2; D gene: NA; clone size: NA; J gene: TRBJ1-2; CDR3 protein: CASSPNWTGNYGYTF; CDR3 DNA: TGTGCCAGCAGCCCCAACTGGACGGGAAACTATGGCTACACCTTC
V gene: TRBV7-9; D gene: NA; clone size: NA; J gene: TRBJ1-2; CDR3 protein: CASSLGEGGYGYTF; CDR3 DNA: TGTGCCAGCAGCTTAGGGGAAGGAGGATATGGCTACACCTTC
V gene: TRBV27; D gene: TRBD1; clone size: few; J gene: TRBJ2-7; CDR3 protein: CASSSPPVGTGTYEQYF; CDR3 DNA: TGTGCCAGCAGTTCCCCCCCGGTTGGGACAGGGACGTACGAGCAGTACTTC
V gene: TRBV24-1; D gene: NA; clone size: NA; J gene: TRBJ2-7; CDR3 protein: CATSPRGRDEQYF; CDR3 DNA: TGTGCCACCAGTCCTAGAGGACGGGACGAGCAGTACTTC
V gene: TRBV7-9; D gene: TRBD1; clone size: NA; J gene: TRBJ2-2; CDR3 protein: CASSFRTGATGELFF; CDR3 DNA: TGTGCCAGCAGCTTCCGGACAGGGGCCACCGGGGAGCTGTTTTTT
V gene: TRBV9; D gene: NA; clone size: NA; J gene: TRBJ1-6; CDR3 protein: CASSVSPGTSSPLHF; CDR3 DNA: TGTGCCAGCAGCGTATCGCCAGGGACATCCTCACCCCTCCACTTT
V gene: TRBV7-2; D gene: TRBD1; clone size: once; J gene: TRBJ1-2; CDR3 protein: CASSLQGTGGTGYTF; CDR3 DNA: TGTGCCAGCAGCTTACAAGGGACAGGGGGTACTGGCTACACCTTC
V gene: TRBV28; D gene: NA; clone size: NA; J gene: TRBJ1-4; CDR3 protein: CASSLGFEKLFF; CDR3 DNA: TGTGCCAGCAGTTTAGGTTTCGAAAAACTGTTTTTT
V gene: TRBV18; D gene: TRBD2; clone size: NA; J gene: TRBJ2-7; CDR3 protein: CASSPPGLADYEQYF; CDR3 DNA: TGTGCCAGCTCACCACCGGGACTAGCGGACTACGAGCAGTACTTC
V gene: TRBV10-3; D gene: NA; clone size: NA; J gene: TRBJ2-5; CDR3 protein: CAISADYQETQYF; CDR3 DNA: TGTGCCATCAGCGCGGACTACCAAGAGACCCAGTACTTC
V gene: TRBV15; D gene: NA; clone size: NA; J gene: TRBJ2-1; CDR3 protein: CATGTGNNNEQFF; CDR3 DNA: TGTGCCACCGGAACAGGGAACAACAATGAGCAGTTCTTC
V gene: TRBV5-1; D gene: TRBD2; clone size: once; J gene: TRBJ2-2; CDR3 protein: CASSLQAGVDTGELFF; CDR3 DNA: TGCGCCAGCAGCTTGCAGGCGGGGGTGGACACCGGGGAGCTGTTTTTT